This entry lists 21 T cell receptor beta chains sequenced from one sample in a study of graft-versus-host responses after intestinal transplantation. Libraries were prepared by immunoSEQ multiplex PCR; TCRdb keeps only in-frame clonotypes and omits some of them. Of under 45,000 clones listed, roughly 93% were seen once; the top ten hold around 3.6%. The starting material was PBMCs, obtained approximately 740 days after intestinal transplantation. The source is a human patient who received an intestinal transplant, so some T cells may come from the graft donor.

The chain uses TRBV19 and TRBJ2-3, with 11 bases identical to TRBD2. Germline CDR1 reads LNHDA; CDR2 reads SQIVND (reference sequence). The V gene end was trimmed by 6 bases and the J gene end by 6 bases; junction bases not matched to a gene: 11. This CDR3 is 16 amino acids long. The CDR3 region is CASRRGTSGVGDTQYF. CDR3 DNA sequence: TGTGCCAGTAGAAGGGGGACTAGCGGAGTTGGGGATACGCAGTATTTT.

This chain joins TRBV4-2 and TRBJ1-6, with 7 bases fitting TRBD1. The trim removed 5 bases at V and 7 bases at J, leaving 11 bases unmatched. The CDR3 has 16 residues. Looked up from germline, CDR1 is LGHNA and CDR2 is YNFKEQ. In nucleotides, the CDR3 is TGTGCCAGCAGCTTCAGTCGCGGGACAGCCAATTCACCCCTCCACTTT. Amino acid sequence: CASSFSRGTANSPLHF.

V gene TRBV19 combines with J gene TRBJ2-5; D perhaps matches TRBD2 (5 bases). The CDR3 extends over 13 amino acids. V shed 7 bases and J shed 5 bases, with 14 bases lying between them. Germline-derived CDR1 and CDR2 are LNHDA and SQIVND (reference sequence). The chain's CDR3 is CASKGRSGETQYF. The CDR3 DNA sequence: TGTGCCAGTAAAGGCCGGTCGGGGGAGACCCAGTACTTC.

The chain has TRBV29-1 and TRBJ2-1; 13 bases are shared with TRBD2. There are 16 residues in the CDR3. Trimming removed 6 bases from V and 4 bases from J; junction bases left unmatched: 9. Germline V gives CDR1 SQVTM, CDR2 ANQGSEA. CDR3 DNA: TGCAGCGTCGGGACTAGCGGGACCCCCGGGTACAATGAGCAGTTCTTC. Translated: CSVGTSGTPGYNEQFF.

The CDR3 is CASSGELGRGTQYF. CDR3 coding DNA: TGTGCCAGCAGCGGGGAGCTGGGCAGGGGGACCCAGTACTTC. This chain joins TRBV9 and TRBJ2-5, with D tentatively TRBD1 (6 bases). V was shortened by 3 bases and J by 7 bases, with 16 bases between the two germline ends. Germline CDR1 is SGDLS and CDR2 is YYNGEE. The CDR3 contains 14 residues.

The V call is TRBV13, the J call TRBJ1-1; D gene unclear. This CDR3 has 12 amino acids. V lost 5 bases, J lost 11 bases, and 15 bases lay in between. CDR1 PRHDT and CDR2 FYEKMQ come from the germline V gene (reference sequence). The CDR3 DNA is TGTGCCAGCAGCGCACCTGGAATGCGGGCTTTCTTT. This encodes CASSAPGMRAFF.

The chain links TRBV10-2 to TRBJ1-3, with D unclear. CDR3 length: 15 residues. CDR1 and CDR2 (germline): WSHSY, SAAADI. Trimming pared 0 bases from V and 1 base from J, leaving 7 bases between. As DNA, the CDR3 is TGCGCCAGCAGTGAGTCTCCGCCTTCTGGAAACACCATATATTTT. Translated: CASSESPPSGNTIYF.

About this clone itself: Other DNA sequences of this sample code for an identical CDR3. The chain couples TRBV4-1 to TRBJ2-7, with D perhaps TRBD1 (6 bases). Looked up from germline, CDR1 is MGHRA and CDR2 is YSYEKL. Trimming pared 0 bases from V and 4 bases from J, leaving 7 bases between. This CDR3 has 13 residues. In DNA form, the CDR3 reads TGCGCCAGCAGCCAAGATCAGGGGTACGAGCAGTACTTC. It yields the protein CASSQDQGYEQYF.

The count of this clone is one. The chain uses TRBV6-1 and TRBJ2-5; 9 bases fit TRBD2. Germline V gene lookup returns CDR1 MNHNS and CDR2 SASEGT. Trimming took 4 bases from V and 7 from J; bases not matched to a gene: 7. The CDR3 consists of 14 residues. CDR3 amino acids: CASSAASGEGTQYF. The CDR3 nucleotides are TGTGCCAGCAGTGCGGCTAGCGGGGAGGGGACCCAGTACTTC.

CDR3 coding DNA: TGCGCCAGCAGCCTGTACCCGGACGGGAACACTGAAGCTTTCTTT. This sequence encodes CASSLYPDGNTEAFF. The chain joins TRBV5-1 to TRBJ1-1; D is undetermined. Germline CDR1 and CDR2: SGHRS and YFSETQ. V lost 4 bases, J lost 1 base, and 14 bases lay in between. The CDR3 is 15 amino acids.

This chain links TRBV4-1 with TRBJ1-4, with 10 bases that match TRBD1. CDR1 is MGHRA and CDR2 is YSYEKL in the germline V gene. Trimming removed 5 bases from V and 6 bases from J; junction bases left unmatched: 12. This CDR3 has 17 amino acids. The CDR3 reads CASSNPGTGVRDEKLFF. The DNA of the CDR3 is TGCGCCAGCAGCAACCCCGGGACAGGGGTTCGGGATGAAAAACTGTTTTTT.

In its sample, this clone was seen a few times. The chain uses TRBV7-9 and TRBJ1-5, with D perhaps TRBD1 (5 bases). CDR1 SEHNR and CDR2 FQNEAQ come from the germline V gene (reference sequence). This CDR3 has 12 residues. Trimming took off 5 bases at V and 5 bases at J, with 7 bases between the two ends. The CDR3, as DNA: TGTGCCAGCAGCAAACAGGATCAGCCCCAGCATTTT. Amino acid sequence: CASSKQDQPQHF.

V is TRBV7-9 and J is TRBJ2-6; D gene unclear. Germline loops: CDR1 SEHNR, CDR2 FQNEAQ (reference sequence). The CDR3 consists of 13 residues. V was cut by 8 bases and J by 2 bases, with 7 bases left in between. Here the CDR3 DNA reads TGTGCCAGCGGCCAGGCTGGGGCCAACGTCCTGACTTTC. Translating gives CASGQAGANVLTF.

The genes are TRBV4-1 and TRBJ2-5, with TRBD1 identical over 7 bases. Germline CDR1 MGHRA, CDR2 YSYEKL. The CDR3 is made up of 15 amino acids. Trimming removed 4 bases from V and 2 bases from J; junction bases left unmatched: 7. CDR3 loop: CASSPLPGGQETQYF. CDR3 bases: TGCGCCAGCAGCCCCCTCCCAGGGGGTCAAGAGACCCAGTACTTC.

The chain is built from TRBV5-1 and TRBJ2-3, with D perhaps matching TRBD2 (5 bases). V lost 8 bases and J 0 bases, leaving 13 bases between the germline ends. The CDR3 is 14 amino acids. Germline assignment: CDR1 SGHRS and CDR2 YFSETQ. The CDR3 is CASGKADSTDTQYF. CDR3 DNA: TGCGCCAGTGGAAAAGCGGACAGCACAGATACGCAGTATTTT.

This clone has just a few counts. The chain couples TRBV4-1 to TRBJ1-5; D gene unclear. V was cut by 3 bases and J by 2 bases, with 14 bases left in between. The CDR3 has 16 residues. CDR1 and CDR2 (germline): MGHRA, YSYEKL. CDR3 protein: CASSQDGVGGNQPQHF. For the CDR3, the DNA is TGCGCCAGCAGCCAGGACGGGGTGGGTGGCAATCAGCCCCAGCATTTT.

The chain is built from TRBV27 and TRBJ1-1; 7 bases fit TRBD1. The V and J ends lost 6 bases and 3 bases, in that order; junction bases with no gene match: 4. This CDR3 is built from 13 residues. Germline CDR1 reads MNHEY; CDR2 reads SMNVEV (reference sequence). CDR3 sequence reads: CASRTGKYTEAFF. CDR3 nucleotide sequence: TGTGCCAGCAGGACAGGGAAGTACACTGAAGCTTTCTTT.

This rearrangement joins TRBV6-5 to TRBJ1-2; a possible D gene is TRBD1 (6 bases). Germline lookup yields CDR1 MNHEY and CDR2 SVGAGI. This CDR3 contains 14 residues. V was shortened by 5 bases and J by 8 bases, with 18 bases between the two germline ends. This CDR3 reads CASSEPPGARGYTF. The CDR3 nucleotides read TGTGCCAGCAGTGAGCCTCCGGGGGCGCGAGGCTACACCTTC.

V usage is TRBV6-6 and J usage is TRBJ2-5; D gene ambiguous. CDR3 length: 11 amino acids. Germline-derived CDR1 and CDR2 are MNHNY and SVGAGI (reference sequence). The V and J ends lost 5 bases and 4 bases respectively, with 5 bases between them. The CDR3 loop is CASSELETQYF. The CDR3, as DNA: TGTGCCAGCAGTGAACTAGAGACCCAGTACTTC.

V usage is TRBV18 and J usage is TRBJ1-1; D may be TRBD1 (6 bases). Trimming stripped 6 bases from V and 1 base from J, with 12 bases between. Germline V CDR1 and CDR2: KGHSH, LQKENI. The CDR3 spans 14 residues. The CDR3 nucleotides are TGTGCCAGCTCGCCGAGACAGGCGAACACTGAAGCTTTCTTT. Residues: CASSPRQANTEAFF.

As for this clone: One end of the junction is discordant with germline, which a read error may explain. The rearrangement joins TRBV12-5 to TRBJ1-6; D might be TRBD1 (6 bases). This CDR3 contains 16 residues. Germline V gene sequence: CDR1 LGHNT, CDR2 FRNRAP. The CDR3 region is CASGNAGGSHNSPLHF. The CDR3 coding sequence is TGTGCTAGTGGTAACGCCGGGGGCTCCCATAATTCACCCCTCCACTTT.